This T cell receptor beta chain was sequenced during a study of OX40 agonist ivuxolimab in advanced cancers. Study-level background: Males comprised 82.7% of the group, whose mean age was around 62 years (range about 20 to 90). The eligibility criteria allowed prior anti-PD-1, anti-PD-L1 or anti-CTLA-4 therapy, and 40% had some. General observations from the study: Clonal expansion from baseline to week 6 occurred in both CD4+ and CD8+ T cells.

To note about this clone: Its matching antigen is unknown.

This CDR3 is 13 amino acids long. Between the trimmed V and J ends, which lost 0 bases and 1 base, there was a span of 4 bases. The germline gives CDR1 MNHNY, CDR2 SVGAGI (reference sequence). Samples were taken at baseline and on day 1 of cycles 4 and 7. This table comes from immunoSEQ multiplex PCR, and its TCRdb copy is limited to in-frame clones, with some not included. The sample consists of under 30,000 clones, under 80% of them appearing once. The receptor was derived from an adult with an advanced solid tumor such as melanoma, head and neck, liver or kidney cancer. The chain employs TRBV6-6 and TRBJ2-7, with D uncertain. The material sequenced was CD4+ or CD8+ T cells sorted from blood, taken in a trial of the OX40 agonist ivuxolimab. Written as DNA, the CDR3 is TGTGCCAGCAGTTACTCTGCTTCCTACGAGCAGTACTTC. Protein: CASSYSASYEQYF.